One sample yielded the 22 T cell receptor beta chains listed below, sequenced in a study of blood T cell repertoires in COVID-19. Some clones are missing from TCRdb's copy, which holds only in-frame ones; the method was immunoSEQ multiplex PCR. The data contain about 100,000 clones, around 92% of them seen just once; the ten biggest clones take up approximately 5.4%. Specimen: peripheral blood. These receptor sequences come from a man aged 50 or older with active COVID-19.

The chain recombines TRBV2 with TRBJ1-2; 9 nucleotides line up with TRBD1. Germline CDR1 is SNHLY and CDR2 is FYNNEI. The CDR3 length is 11 residues. The V segment lost 10 bases and the J segment 6 bases; nucleotides outside the gene matches: 3. In DNA, the CDR3 is TGTGCCACCGGACAGGGGCATGGCTACACCTTC. Amino acids: CATGQGHGYTF.

The chain combines TRBV3-1 (or the pseudogene TRBV3-2) with TRBJ2-7, with a tentative D call TRBD2 (5 bases). Germline CDR1 is LGHDT and CDR2 is YNNKEL (reference sequence). The CDR3 spans 13 residues. The V end lost 7 bases, the J end lost 0 bases, and 10 bases lay between the germline ends. The CDR3 spells CASTRTDSYEQYF. In DNA, the CDR3 is TGTGCCAGCACCCGGACTGACTCCTACGAGCAGTACTTC.

The chain couples TRBV2 to TRBJ2-7; D gene ambiguous. The CDR3 spans 14 residues. Germline V CDR1 and CDR2: SNHLY, FYNNEI. Between the trimmed V and J ends, which lost 2 bases and 4 bases, there was a span of 12 bases. The CDR3 DNA follows: TGTGCCAGCAGTGAACAGGTGAGAAGTTACGAGCAGTACTTC. Translated, it gives CASSEQVRSYEQYF.

The V and J genes are TRBV28 and TRBJ1-4; 8 nucleotides match TRBD1. There are 15 residues in the CDR3. J was trimmed by 7 bases and V by 6 bases; bases with no gene match: 10. Germline V lookup: CDR1 MDHEN, CDR2 SYDVKM. The CDR3 sequence: CASSLQGARVEKLFF. The CDR3 nucleotides are TGTGCCAGCAGCCTCCAGGGGGCGCGTGTTGAAAAACTGTTTTTT.

The V and J genes are TRBV6-5 and TRBJ2-2, with D possibly being TRBD1 (5 bases). Trimming took off 6 bases at V and 5 bases at J, with 10 bases between the two ends. Germline CDR1 MNHEY, CDR2 SVGAGI. The CDR3 consists of 13 residues. The CDR3 DNA sequence: TGTGCCAGCAGGCCCAGGGTTACCGGGGAGCTGTTTTTT. Amino acids: CASRPRVTGELFF.

This clone came up once. The CDR3 loop reads CASSPPQVNYGYTF. The CDR3 DNA reads as TGTGCCAGCTCACCGCCACAGGTTAACTATGGCTACACCTTC. The chain combines TRBV18 with TRBJ1-2, with D tentatively TRBD1 (5 bases). The germline CDR1 and CDR2 sequences are KGHSH and LQKENI. V was clipped by 3 bases and J by 1 base, with 9 bases between them. The CDR3 runs 14 residues.

V is TRBV19 and J is TRBJ1-5; tentatively, D is TRBD1 (6 bases). From germline, CDR1 is LNHDA and CDR2 SQIVND (reference sequence). This CDR3 spans 13 amino acids. Trimming took off 5 bases at V and 4 bases at J, with 9 bases between the two ends. CDR3 loop: CASSRDKNQPQHF. The CDR3 bases are TGTGCCAGTAGTCGGGACAAAAATCAGCCCCAGCATTTT.

The gene calls are TRBV3-1 (or the pseudogene TRBV3-2) and TRBJ2-5; D unresolved. Deletions cut 4 bases from V and 0 bases from J, with 3 bases between. The CDR3 covers 12 residues. Germline V CDR1 and CDR2: LGHDT, YNNKEL (reference sequence). The CDR3 is CASSPYQETQYF. CDR3 bases: TGTGCCAGCAGCCCGTACCAAGAGACCCAGTACTTC.

The CDR3 DNA is TGTGCCAGCAGCCTCCGGACTCGGGCAGATACGCAGTATTTT. This encodes CASSLRTRADTQYF. This rearrangement joins TRBV5-8 to TRBJ2-3; D possibly corresponds to TRBD2 (5 bases). V gave up 4 bases and J gave up 4 bases, with 13 bases separating them. The CDR3 has 14 amino acids. Germline V CDR1 and CDR2: SGHTS, YDEGEE.

As DNA, the CDR3 is TGCGCCAGCAGCCTAAAGAAGCCGGGGGAGAGGGCCTACGAGCAGTACTTC. Translation: CASSLKKPGERAYEQYF. The chain carries TRBV4-1 and TRBJ2-7; maybe TRBD2 (6 bases). Germline CDR1 is MGHRA and CDR2 is YSYEKL. Trimming took off 4 bases at V and 2 bases at J, with 21 bases between the two ends. This CDR3 comprises 17 residues.

This clone was counted between two and nine times. Here the CDR3 reads CASSGGTPQSYNEQFF. The CDR3 bases are TGTGCCAGCAGTGGAGGTACTCCTCAGTCCTACAATGAGCAGTTCTTC. The rearrangement uses TRBV6-6 and TRBJ2-1; D is perhaps TRBD2 (5 bases). The CDR3 is made up of 16 amino acids. Trimming left V 5 bases short and J 1 base short, with 15 bases between. The germline V gene encodes CDR1 MNHNY and CDR2 SVGAGI (reference sequence).

The V gene is TRBV11-3, the J gene TRBJ2-7; perhaps TRBD1 as D (6 bases). Trimming cost V 4 bases and J 3 bases, with 16 bases left between them. The CDR3 totals 15 residues. Per the germline V gene, CDR1 is SGHNT and CDR2 is YENEEA. The CDR3 DNA follows: TGTGCCAGCAGCTCTGGGGCAGGGGCCGACTACGAGCAGTACTTC. It codes for CASSSGAGADYEQYF.

The chain recombines TRBV28 with TRBJ2-5; weak D call: TRBD1 (9 bases). CDR3 length: 15 amino acids. The V and J ends lost 7 bases and 5 bases respectively, with 20 bases between them. The germline V gene encodes CDR1 MDHEN and CDR2 SYDVKM. This CDR3 reads CASTPGGTGRETQYF. The DNA for the CDR3 is TGTGCCAGCACCCCGGGGGGGACAGGGAGGGAGACCCAGTACTTC. Based on the CDR3 plus reference TRBV28 and TRBJ2-5, the full variable domain is DVKVTQSSRYLVKRTGEKVFLECVQDMDHENMFWYRQDPGLGLRLIYFSYDVKMKEKGDIPEGYSVSREKKERFSLILESASTNQTSMYLCASTPGGTGRETQYFGPGTRLLVL.

V and J are TRBV3-1 (or the pseudogene TRBV3-2) and TRBJ2-7; 7 bases match TRBD2. After removal of 4 bases from V and 2 bases from J, the junction contained 5 bases not matched to a gene. The CDR3 sequence is 14 residues long. Per the germline V gene, CDR1 is LGHDT and CDR2 is YNNKEL (reference sequence). The CDR3 DNA sequence: TGTGCCAGCAGCCGCACGGGGGGACCCTACGAGCAGTACTTC. Protein product: CASSRTGGPYEQYF.

The chain recombines TRBV3-1 (or the pseudogene TRBV3-2) with TRBJ2-7; TRBD2 matches at 9 bases. The CDR3 consists of 14 residues. The V gene's germline CDR1 is LGHDT and CDR2 YNNKEL (reference sequence). V dropped 3 bases and J dropped 7; count of bases not matched to a gene: 7. CDR3 sequence reads: CASSHPGLAGEQYF. The CDR3 DNA reads TGTGCCAGCAGCCATCCGGGACTAGCTGGTGAGCAGTACTTC.

The J gene is TRBJ2-4, the V gene TRBV19; 11 positions agree with TRBD2. The ends lost 6 bases at V and 0 bases at J; junction bases unmatched: 7. Looked up from germline, CDR1 is LNHDA and CDR2 is SQIVND (reference sequence). This CDR3 is built from 17 residues. The CDR3 region is CASRTSGTLLAKNIQYF. In DNA form, the CDR3 reads TGTGCCAGTAGGACTAGCGGGACGCTACTAGCCAAAAACATTCAGTACTTC.

The J gene is TRBJ2-7, the V gene TRBV7-9; D is possibly TRBD1 (5 bases). CDR3 length equals 15 residues. Between the trimmed V and J ends, which lost 1 base and 0 bases, there was a span of 10 bases. Germline V CDR1 and CDR2: SEHNR, FQNEAQ (reference sequence). The CDR3 DNA reads as TGTGCCAGCAGCTTAGTAACAGGAAGCTCCTACGAGCAGTACTTC. Translated, it gives CASSLVTGSSYEQYF.

The V and J genes are TRBV7-8 and TRBJ2-4, with 11 nucleotides matching TRBD2. Germline trimming cut 5 bases from V and 9 bases from J; bases unmatched to any gene: 6. This CDR3 region has 14 residues. CDR1 is SGHVS, CDR2 FQNEAQ, per germline. CDR3 sequence: CASSVGTSGSIQYF. The DNA of the CDR3 is TGTGCCAGCAGCGTCGGGACTAGCGGCAGCATTCAGTACTTC.

The chain uses TRBV11-2 and TRBJ1-2; TRBD1 is a possible D gene (5 bases). This CDR3 comprises 13 residues. Trimming took 0 bases from V and 4 from J, leaving 6 bases between them. CDR1 and CDR2 from the germline V gene are SGHAT and FQNNGV. For the CDR3, the DNA is TGTGCCAGCAGCTTAGATACAGGCTATGGCTACACCTTC. Translating it yields CASSLDTGYGYTF.

This clone was found a few times. The chain is built from TRBV5-1 and TRBJ2-7, with 7 positions matching TRBD2. CDR1 is SGHRS, CDR2 YFSETQ, per germline. The CDR3 length is 14 residues. With V trimmed by 5 bases and J by 2 bases, 7 bases remained unmatched. The DNA of the CDR3 is TGCGCCAGCAGTCTAGAGCGGGGACCCTACGAGCAGTACTTC. It yields the protein CASSLERGPYEQYF.

This clone was recorded only once. The chain combines TRBV3-1 (or the pseudogene TRBV3-2) with TRBJ1-1; tentative D call: TRBD1 (5 bases). CDR3 length: 13 residues. Per the germline V gene, CDR1 is LGHDT and CDR2 is YNNKEL (reference sequence). V shed 5 bases and J shed 1 base, with 8 bases lying between them. This CDR3 is CASSLTANTEAFF. Written as DNA, the CDR3 is TGTGCCAGCAGCTTGACAGCGAACACTGAAGCTTTCTTT.

This clone was seen a handful of times. The chain has TRBV28 and TRBJ1-6, with 8 positions matching TRBD1. V trimming: 6 bases; J trimming: 5 bases; junction bases outside the gene matches: 6. Germline lookup yields CDR1 MDHEN and CDR2 SYDVKM. The CDR3 covers 15 residues. The CDR3 DNA sequence: TGTGCCAGCAGCCCAATACAGGGGGATAATTCACCCCTCCACTTT. This translates into CASSPIQGDNSPLHF.